The rows below give T cell receptor beta chains drawn from one sample of a study of CD8+ T cells in alopecia areata. TCRdb's copy holds only in-frame clones and misses some; the assay was immunoSEQ multiplex PCR. This sample carries 100,000 to 150,000 clones, around 45% of them seen once, and the ten largest clones take about 10%. Material: NKG2D-low CD8+ T cells sorted from blood. These TCRs come from a human donor with alopecia areata. The CDR3 runs from the conserved cysteine through the conserved F or W. A D gene is named only where the DNA matches it firmly. Not all rows give a size; the values are once, few, many and, for expanded clones, a class.

d_gene	abundance	j_gene	v_gene	CDR3aa	CDR3nt
NA	NA	TRBJ2-7	TRBV4-1	CASSQRGASYEQYF	TGCGCCAGCAGCCAGAGGGGAGCCTCCTACGAGCAGTACTTC
NA	NA	TRBJ2-3	TRBV29-1	CSVGPGTPRPTDTQYF	TGCAGCGTCGGCCCGGGGACCCCCCGTCCCACAGATACGCAGTATTTT
TRBD1	NA	TRBJ2-7	TRBV29-1	CSVRDRSYEQYF	TGCAGCGTTCGGGACAGAAGCTACGAGCAGTACTTC
NA	NA	TRBJ2-5	TRBV2	CASIDRETQYF	TGTGCCAGCATCGACAGGGAGACCCAGTACTTC
TRBD2	few	TRBJ2-3	TRBV6-4	CASSDSSGTADTQYF	TGTGCCAGCAGTGACTCTAGCGGGACCGCAGATACGCAGTATTTT
TRBD1	NA	TRBJ2-1	TRBV30	CAWDRGNEQFF	TGTGCCTGGGACAGGGGGAATGAGCAGTTCTTC
NA	NA	TRBJ2-7	TRBV30	CAWSSVTYEQYF	TGTGCCTGGAGTTCCGTGACCTACGAGCAGTACTTC
TRBD1	few	TRBJ2-2	TRBV29-1	CSVAARDRNTGELFF	TGCAGCGTTGCGGCCCGGGACAGGAACACCGGGGAGCTGTTTTTT
NA	NA	TRBJ2-2	TRBV6-4	CASSDSVSGPGELFF	TGTGCCAGCAGTGACTCGGTCTCCGGCCCCGGGGAGCTGTTTTTT
NA	NA	TRBJ2-1	TRBV29-1	CSAGQLNEQFF	TGCAGCGCCGGACAGCTCAATGAGCAGTTCTTC
NA	NA	TRBJ2-7	TRBV29-1	CSVEPGAANSYEQYF	TGCAGCGTTGAACCCGGGGCCGCTAATTCCTACGAGCAGTACTTC
NA	NA	TRBJ2-1	TRBV29-1	CSVVSGESYNEQFF	TGCAGCGTTGTGTCTGGGGAATCCTACAATGAGCAGTTCTTC
TRBD2	once	TRBJ2-3	TRBV13	CASSSGLAGRPDTQYF	TGTGCCAGCAGCTCCGGTCTAGCGGGGCGCCCAGATACGCAGTATTTT
NA	NA	TRBJ2-7	TRBV29-1	CSVEDDSYEQYF	TGCAGCGTTGAAGACGACAGCTACGAGCAGTACTTC
NA	NA	TRBJ2-7	TRBV25-1	CASSFSYEQYF	TGTGCCAGCAGTTTCTCCTACGAGCAGTACTTC
NA	medium-sized	TRBJ2-1	TRBV28	CASSVPGDNEQFF	TGTGCCAGCAGTGTCCCAGGGGACAATGAGCAGTTCTTC
NA	NA	TRBJ2-5	TRBV29-1	CSVVVRETQYF	TGCAGCGTCGTCGTAAGGGAGACCCAGTACTTC
NA	few	TRBJ2-5	TRBV29-1	CSVERETQYF	TGCAGCGTTGAACGGGAGACCCAGTACTTC
TRBD1	once	TRBJ2-7	TRBV4-3	CASSPGQGTYEQYF	TGCGCCAGCAGCCCGGGACAGGGCACCTACGAGCAGTACTTC
TRBD2	few	TRBJ2-5	TRBV29-1	CSVEDPSTSGEETQYF	TGCAGCGTTGAAGACCCCTCGACTAGCGGGGAGGAGACCCAGTACTTC
NA	NA	TRBJ1-4	TRBV25-1	CASSAFVGNSEKLFF	TGTGCCAGCAGTGCGTTCGTTGGGAATTCGGAAAAACTGTTTTTT
NA	NA	TRBJ2-7	TRBV6-6	CASSRTRHEQYF	TGTGCCAGCAGCCGGACGCGGCACGAGCAGTACTTC